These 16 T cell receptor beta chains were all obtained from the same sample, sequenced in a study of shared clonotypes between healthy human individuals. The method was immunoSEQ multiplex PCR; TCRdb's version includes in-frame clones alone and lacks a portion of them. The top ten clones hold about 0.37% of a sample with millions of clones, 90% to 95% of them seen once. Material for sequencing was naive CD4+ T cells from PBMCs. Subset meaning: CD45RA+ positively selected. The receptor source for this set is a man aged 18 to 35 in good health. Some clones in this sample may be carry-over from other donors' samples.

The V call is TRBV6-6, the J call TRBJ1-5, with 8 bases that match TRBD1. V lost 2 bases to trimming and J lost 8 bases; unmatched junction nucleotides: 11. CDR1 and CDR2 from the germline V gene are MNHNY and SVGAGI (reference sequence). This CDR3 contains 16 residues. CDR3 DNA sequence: TGTGCCAGCAGTTACGGAGGAACAGGGGGGTCGGAGCCCCAGCATTTT. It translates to CASSYGGTGGSEPQHF.

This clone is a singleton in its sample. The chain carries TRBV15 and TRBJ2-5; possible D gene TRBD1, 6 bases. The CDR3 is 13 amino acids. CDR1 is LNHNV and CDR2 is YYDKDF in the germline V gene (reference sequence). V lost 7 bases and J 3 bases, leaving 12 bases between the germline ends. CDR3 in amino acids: CATTLTGKETQYF. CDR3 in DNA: TGTGCCACCACATTAACAGGGAAAGAGACCCAGTACTTC.

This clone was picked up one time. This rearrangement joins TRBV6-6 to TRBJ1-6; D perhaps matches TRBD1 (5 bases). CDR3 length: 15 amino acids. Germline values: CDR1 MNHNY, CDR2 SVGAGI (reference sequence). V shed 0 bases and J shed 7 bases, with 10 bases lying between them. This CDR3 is CASSYSRDENSPLHF. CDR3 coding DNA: TGTGCCAGCAGTTACTCGAGGGACGAGAATTCACCCCTCCACTTT.

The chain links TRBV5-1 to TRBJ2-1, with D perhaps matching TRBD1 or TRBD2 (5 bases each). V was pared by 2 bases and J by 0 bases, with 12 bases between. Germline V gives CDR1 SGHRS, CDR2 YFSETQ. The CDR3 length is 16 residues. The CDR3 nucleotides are TGCGCCAGCAGCTTTGCCGGGGCCTACTCCTACAATGAGCAGTTCTTC. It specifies CASSFAGAYSYNEQFF.

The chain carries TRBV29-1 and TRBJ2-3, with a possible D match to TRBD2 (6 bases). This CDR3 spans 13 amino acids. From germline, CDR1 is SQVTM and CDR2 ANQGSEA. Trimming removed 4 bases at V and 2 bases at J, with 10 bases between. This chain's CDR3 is CSVGASVTDTQYF. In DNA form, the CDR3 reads TGCAGCGTTGGTGCTAGCGTCACAGATACGCAGTATTTT.

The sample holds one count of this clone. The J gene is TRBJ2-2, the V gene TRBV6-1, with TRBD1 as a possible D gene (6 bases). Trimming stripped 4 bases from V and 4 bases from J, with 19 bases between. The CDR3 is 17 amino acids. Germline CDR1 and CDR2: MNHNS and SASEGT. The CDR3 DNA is TGTGCCAGCAGTGTCAGGGGTGGGGGCGGCGGCACCGGGGAGCTGTTTTTT. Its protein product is CASSVRGGGGGTGELFF.

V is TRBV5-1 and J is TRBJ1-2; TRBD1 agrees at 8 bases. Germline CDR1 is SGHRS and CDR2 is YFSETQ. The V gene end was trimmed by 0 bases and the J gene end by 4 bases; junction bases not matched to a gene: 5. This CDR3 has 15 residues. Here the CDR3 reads CASSLVPGGTYGYTF. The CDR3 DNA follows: TGCGCCAGCAGCTTGGTTCCAGGGGGCACCTATGGCTACACCTTC.

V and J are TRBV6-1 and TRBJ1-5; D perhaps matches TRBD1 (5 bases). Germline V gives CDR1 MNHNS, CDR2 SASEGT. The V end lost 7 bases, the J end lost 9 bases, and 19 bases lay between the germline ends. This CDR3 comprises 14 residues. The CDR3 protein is CASMGQGGRLPQHF. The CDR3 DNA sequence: TGTGCCAGCATGGGGCAGGGAGGTCGCCTGCCCCAGCATTTT.

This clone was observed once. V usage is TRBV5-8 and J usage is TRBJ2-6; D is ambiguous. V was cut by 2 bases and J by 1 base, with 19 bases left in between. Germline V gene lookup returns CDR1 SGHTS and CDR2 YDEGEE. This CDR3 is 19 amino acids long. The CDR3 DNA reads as TGTGCCAGCAGCTTACACATCACGGCGAGGAGATCTGGGGCCAACGTCCTGACTTTC. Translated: CASSLHITARRSGANVLTF.

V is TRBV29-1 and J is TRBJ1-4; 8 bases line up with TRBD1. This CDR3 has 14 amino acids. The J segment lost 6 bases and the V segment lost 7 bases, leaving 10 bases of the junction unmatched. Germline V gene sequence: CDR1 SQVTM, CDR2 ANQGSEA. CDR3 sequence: CSACRDRFDEKLFF. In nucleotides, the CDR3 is TGCAGCGCTTGCCGGGACAGGTTTGATGAAAAACTGTTTTTT.

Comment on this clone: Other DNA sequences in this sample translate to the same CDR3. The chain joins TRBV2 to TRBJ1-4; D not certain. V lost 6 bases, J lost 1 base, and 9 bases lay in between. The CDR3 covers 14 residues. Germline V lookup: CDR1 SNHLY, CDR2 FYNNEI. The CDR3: CASRAGLTNEKLFF. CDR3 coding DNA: TGTGCCAGCAGGGCAGGCTTAACTAATGAAAAACTGTTTTTT.

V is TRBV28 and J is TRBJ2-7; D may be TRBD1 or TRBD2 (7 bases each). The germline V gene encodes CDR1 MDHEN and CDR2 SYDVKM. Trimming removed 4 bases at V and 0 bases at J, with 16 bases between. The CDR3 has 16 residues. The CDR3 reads CASSSASGGVSYEQYF. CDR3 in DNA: TGTGCCAGCAGTTCAGCCTCAGGGGGGGTCTCCTACGAGCAGTACTTC.

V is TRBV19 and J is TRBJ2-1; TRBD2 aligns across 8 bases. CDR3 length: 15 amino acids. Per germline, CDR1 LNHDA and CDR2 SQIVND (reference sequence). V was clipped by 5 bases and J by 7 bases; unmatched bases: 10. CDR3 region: CASSLGRAKGNEQFF. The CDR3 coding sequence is TGTGCCAGTAGTCTCGGGAGGGCCAAGGGTAATGAGCAGTTCTTC. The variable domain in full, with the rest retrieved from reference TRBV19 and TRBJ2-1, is DGGITQSPKYLFRKEGQNVTLSCEQNLNHDAMYWYRQDPGQGLRLIYYSQIVNDFQKGDIAEGYSVSREKKESFPLTVTSAQKNPTAFYLCASSLGRAKGNEQFFGPGTRLTVL.

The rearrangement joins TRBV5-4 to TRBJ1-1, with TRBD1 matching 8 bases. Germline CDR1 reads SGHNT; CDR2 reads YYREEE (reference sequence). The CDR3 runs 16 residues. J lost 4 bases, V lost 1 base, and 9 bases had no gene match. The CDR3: CASSLFPGGAGTEAFF. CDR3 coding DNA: TGTGCCAGCAGCTTGTTTCCAGGGGGCGCGGGCACTGAAGCTTTCTTT. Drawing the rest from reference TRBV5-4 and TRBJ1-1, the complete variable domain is ETGVTQSPTHLIKTRGQQVTLRCSSQSGHNTVSWYQQALGQGPQFIFQYYREEENGRGNFPPRFSGLQFPNYSSELNVNALELDDSALYLCASSLFPGGAGTEAFFGQGTRLTVV.

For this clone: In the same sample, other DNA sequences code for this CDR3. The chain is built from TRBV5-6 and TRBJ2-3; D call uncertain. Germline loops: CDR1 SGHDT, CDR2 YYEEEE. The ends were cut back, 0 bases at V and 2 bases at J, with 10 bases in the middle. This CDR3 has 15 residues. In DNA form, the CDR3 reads TGTGCCAGCAGCTTGGTCGGGCAGTACACAGATACGCAGTATTTT. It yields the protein CASSLVGQYTDTQYF.

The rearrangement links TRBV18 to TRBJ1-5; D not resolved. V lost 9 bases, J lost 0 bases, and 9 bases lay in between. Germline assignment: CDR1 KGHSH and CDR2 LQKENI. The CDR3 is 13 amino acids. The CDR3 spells CASQQYSNQPQHF. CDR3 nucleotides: TGTGCCAGTCAGCAATATAGCAATCAGCCCCAGCATTTT.